The text below deals with one T cell receptor beta chain. Its antigen target is currently unknown. Within one base of it there is no much larger clone, and no base qualities were kept. Including cysteine and phenylalanine, the CDR3 has 14 amino acids. The sequence is cut down to CDR3 DNA, 42 bases in frame from base 1. Trimming takes 6 bases off V and 9 bases off J; junction bases not matched to a gene: 15. The germline V gene encodes CDR1 DFQATT and CDR2 SNEGSKA (reference sequence). The roughly 39 donors, aged 6 to 90 years, were systemically healthy Caucasian individuals from Russia. Each donor gave 8 to 10 milliliters of peripheral blood, collected into EDTA-treated Vacutainer tubes. PBMCs were isolated by Ficoll-Paque density-gradient centrifugation, with at least 6.5 million obtained per sample. Trizol reagent was used to extract total RNA from the PBMCs, yielding at least 5 micrograms per sample. For every donor, an aliquot of PBMCs went through flow cytometry to measure the percentages of naive CD45RAhigh/CD27high T cells.

The record originates from a study of blood T cells in healthy people across ages (dated by TCRdb to the mid-2010s). A note on the overall study: In model experiments, roughly one uniquely barcoded TCR beta cDNA molecule per two T cells was captured by template switching. Using deep sequencing normalized with unique cDNA molecular identifiers, the study measured how TCR beta repertoire diversity changes with age. The donors were divided into four age groups: young (average roughly 17 years), middle-aged (about 39), aged (approximately 62) and long-lived (about 80). To avoid experimental bias, donors of different ages were spread randomly across the sequencing lanes. For two donors (one aged 18 to 30 and one aged 80 or older), the study analyzed two additional independent replicas of 1 million unique cDNA reads from the same blood draw. What the research found in general, with its limitations: Because the CMV infection status of the donors was unknown, age-related changes in expanded clonotypes may potentially have been confounded. Compared with the aged group, the long-lived group had more naive CD4+ T cells, fewer expanded clones and increased TCR diversity, suggesting age selection. A strong correlation was found between observed TCR beta diversity and the percentage of naive T cells measured by flow cytometry. As age increased, observed TCR beta diversity per million T cells dropped in a roughly linear way, and a significant reduction was already evident by age about 36. Total diversity estimates from one million sequenced T cells were considered lower bounds and underestimates. Bulk unsorted PBMC profiling prevented conclusive comparison of naive and antigen-experienced compartments.

Library preparation employed 5' RACE. The listed sequencing device is Illumina HiSeq 2500. A second roughly 6 to 11 cycle PCR used a sample-barcoded 5' primer and a J-beta primer mix. A template-switch 5' adaptor carrying 12 random nucleotides introduced a unique molecular identifier onto each TCR beta cDNA molecule. Each sample yielded at least 2.5 million CDR3-containing paired-end reads. All of the RNA was converted into first-strand cDNA using the Mint cDNA synthesis kit, with a TRBC-specific oligonucleotide serving as the primer. Following uracil-DNA glycosylase treatment, a first 18-cycle PCR with universal primers M1SS and BC2_uni_R was performed on all cDNA. As for how the authors treated the data: For normalization, 1 million high-quality reads were randomly selected from each sample, with every read carrying a distinct molecular identifier. Instead of being binned into consensus sequences, reads with shared molecular identifiers were discarded. MiTCR, run with a Q25 quality threshold and the strictest error-elimination algorithm, handled CDR3 identification, clonotype clustering and error correction. A nonparametric unseen species model using Euler transformation provided a lower-bound estimate of total TCR beta diversity. Starting from the raw public reads, TCRdb applied fastp trimming at Q25, assembled clones with MiXCR and retained in-frame beta chains. Here each entry gathers all rows of one CDR3 protein and keeps the most common genes and DNA. For this entry, the V and J calls and clone size follow TCRdb and not the study's own pipeline. The sample table contains 1.4 million or so distinct CDR3 sequences; only one count was recorded for approximately 42% of them. The ten largest clones capture under 5% of the sample.

Sequencing input: blood. The chain links TRBV20-1 with TRBJ2-7, with 9 bases in between that match TRBD2. This clonotype was sampled from a woman under 30 in good health. CDR3 reads: CSAPVGSGSAGQYF. The nucleotide sequence reads TGCAGTGCCCCGGTAGGTAGCGGGAGCGCGGGGCAGTACTTC.